These 14 T cell receptor beta chains were all obtained from the same sample, sequenced in a study of CXCR3-negative and CXCR3-positive naive CD8 T cells. The libraries of TRB cDNA were constructed through 5' RACE using UMI labels. One entry per CDR3 protein, without DNA, is what TCRdb gives after re-calling the 5' RACE reads. This specimen shows around 41,000 distinct CDR3 sequences; the ten leading clones hold about 10%. The sequenced sample consisted of memory CD8+ T cells from blood. The receptor source for this set is a human donor in good health. Some clones in this sample may be carry-over from other donors' samples.

The rearrangement uses TRBV18 and TRBJ2-7; TCRdb reports TRBD1, a call that lacks DNA to check it against. The CDR3 has 15 residues. Germline V gene lookup returns CDR1 KGHSH and CDR2 LQKENI. Here the CDR3 reads CASSHHGASYYEQYF.

The chain combines TRBV10-3 with TRBJ2-2; TCRdb outputs TRBD1, but without DNA this stays unchecked. The germline V gene has CDR1 ENHRY and CDR2 SYGVKD. This CDR3 region has 14 residues. CDR3 sequence: CAIGGGRNTGELFF.

This rearrangement joins TRBV6-5 to TRBJ2-1; the TCRdb D gene call, TRBD1, has no DNA to confirm it. In germline, CDR1 is MNHEY, CDR2 SVGAGI. CDR3 length: 15 amino acids. The CDR3 loop is CASSSDGGPYNEQFF.

The chain has TRBV4-3 and TRBJ2-3; checking the TCRdb D call of TRBD2 is not possible without DNA. Germline assignment: CDR1 LGHNA and CDR2 YSLEER. This CDR3 contains 17 residues. CDR3 protein: CASSQEPGTSGADTQYF.

The V gene is TRBV7-2, the J gene TRBJ1-5; TCRdb picks TRBD1, but there is no DNA to check that call. The CDR3 is made up of 14 amino acids. CDR1 is SGHTA and CDR2 is FQGNSA in the germline V gene. The CDR3 sequence: CASSLLLRGQPQHF.

The J gene is TRBJ2-7, the V gene TRBV11-2. The length of the CDR3 is 16 residues. Germline CDR1 and CDR2: SGHAT and FQNNGV. This CDR3 is CASSLWSSGGTYEQYF. Using reference TRBV11-2 and TRBJ2-7 for the parts outside the CDR3, the full variable domain is EAGVAQSPRYKIIEKRQSVAFWCNPISGHATLYWYQQILGQGPKLLIQFQNNGVVDDSQLPKDRFSAERLKGVDSTLKIQPAKLEDSAVYLCASSLWSSGGTYEQYFGPGTRLTVT.

The rearrangement uses TRBV5-6 and TRBJ2-1; the TCRdb call, TRBD1, lacks DNA for checking. The CDR3 has 15 amino acids. Per germline, CDR1 SGHDT and CDR2 YYEEEE. This CDR3 reads CASSLGTGLYNEQFF. Looking up the rest from reference TRBV5-6 and TRBJ2-1 gives the full variable domain: DAGVTQSPTHLIKTRGQQVTLRCSPKSGHDTVSWYQQALGQGPQFIFQYYEEEERQRGNFPDRFSGHQFPNYSSELNVNALLLGDSALYLCASSLGTGLYNEQFFGPGTRLTVL.

The chain joins TRBV3-1 to TRBJ2-7. CDR1 and CDR2 (germline): LGHDT, YNNKEL (reference sequence). The CDR3 extends over 12 amino acids. The CDR3: CASSPSSYEQYF.

The J gene is TRBJ1-5, the V gene TRBV12-3 or TRBV12-4; as DNA is missing, the TRBD1 call by TCRdb cannot be tested. The CDR3 loop spans 16 amino acids. The CDR3 sequence: CASSPAAGTLNQPQHF.

The rearrangement uses TRBV6-2 or TRBV6-3 and TRBJ2-1; the D call from TCRdb, TRBD2, cannot be confirmed without DNA. The CDR3 consists of 14 residues. Germline CDR1 MNHEY, CDR2 SVGEGT. This CDR3 reads CASSPAEGGNEQFF.

The V and J genes are TRBV29-1 and TRBJ1-1; checking the TCRdb D call of TRBD1 is not possible without DNA. There are 14 residues in the CDR3. Germline values: CDR1 SQVTM, CDR2 ANQGSEA. This CDR3 is CSVSQGQGNTEAFF.

This chain joins TRBV12-3 or TRBV12-4 and TRBJ2-7; the TCRdb call, TRBD1, lacks DNA for checking. The CDR3 consists of 15 residues. CDR3: CASSLSAGGAYEQYF.

The chain employs TRBV5-6 and TRBJ2-5; TCRdb returns TRBD1, unconfirmable since there is no DNA. Germline V CDR1 and CDR2: SGHDT, YYEEEE. CDR3 length: 16 residues. The CDR3: CASSFRQAQTQETQYF.

The J gene is TRBJ2-1, the V gene TRBV27; TCRdb selects TRBD2, and the lack of DNA leaves this call unchecked. This CDR3 has 19 residues. The germline CDR1 and CDR2 sequences are MNHEY and SMNVEV (reference sequence). CDR3: CASSLFGLAGDTSYNEQFF.